These 14 T cell receptor beta chains came from one sample sequenced in a study of cytomegalovirus exposure and HLA in healthy donors. This PCR relied on a set of 60 Vbeta primers and 13 Jbeta primers. The repertoire was sequenced with immunoSEQ multiplex PCR; TCRdb's copy has only in-frame clones and lacks some. This sample's clone table lists approximately 70,000 clones. Specimen: PBMCs. The receptors were gathered from a woman in her twenties or thirties in good health and CMV-seronegative.

V is TRBV5-1 and J is TRBJ1-4; 8 nucleotides agree with TRBD1. With V trimmed by 3 bases and J by 0 bases, 4 bases remained unmatched. This CDR3 has 16 amino acids. CDR1 is SGHRS and CDR2 is YFSETQ in the germline V gene. DNA of the CDR3: TGCGCCAGCAGCTGGGGGGACAGGACAACTAATGAAAAACTGTTTTTT. Translation: CASSWGDRTTNEKLFF.

Judged by frequency, this clone is medium-sized. The rearrangement joins TRBV7-9 to TRBJ1-1; possibly TRBD1 for D (5 bases). V lost 5 bases to trimming and J lost 1 base, with 14 bases between them. CDR1 is SEHNR and CDR2 is FQNEAQ in the germline V gene (reference sequence). CDR3 size: 15 residues. DNA for the CDR3: TGTGCCAGCAGCCGCACGGGGGGTTCGAACACTGAAGCTTTCTTT. Amino acids: CASSRTGGSNTEAFF.

V is TRBV9 and J is TRBJ1-2; 9 nucleotides match TRBD1. Germline CDR1 and CDR2: SGDLS and YYNGEE. The CDR3 has 19 amino acids. V lost 2 bases, J lost 2 bases, and 16 bases stayed unmatched. In nucleotides, the CDR3 is TGTGCCAGCAGCGTGAGAGGGGCACCGGGACAGGGTTCGAACTATGGCTACACCTTC. Translation gives CASSVRGAPGQGSNYGYTF.

The rearrangement joins TRBV6-1 to TRBJ2-4; 9 nucleotides line up with TRBD1. Germline CDR1 and CDR2: MNHNS and SASEGT. Germline trimming cut 6 bases from V and 9 bases from J; bases unmatched to any gene: 3. This CDR3 comprises 12 residues. The DNA of the CDR3 is TGTGCCAGCAGGGGACAGGGTGGCATTCAGTACTTC. Encoded protein: CASRGQGGIQYF.

The gene calls are TRBV19 and TRBJ1-5, with TRBD1 matching 10 bases. Losses at the gene ends were 7 bases for V and 7 bases for J; bases not matched to a gene: 7. CDR3 length: 14 amino acids. Germline V gene lookup returns CDR1 LNHDA and CDR2 SQIVND (reference sequence). The CDR3 region is CASNPTGGRQPQHF. The CDR3 DNA is TGTGCCAGTAACCCGACAGGGGGCAGGCAGCCCCAGCATTTT. Complete variable domain (other parts from reference TRBV19 and TRBJ1-5): DGGITQSPKYLFRKEGQNVTLSCEQNLNHDAMYWYRQDPGQGLRLIYYSQIVNDFQKGDIAEGYSVSREKKESFPLTVTSAQKNPTAFYLCASNPTGGRQPQHFGDGTRLSIL.

The chain couples TRBV18 to TRBJ1-1; TRBD1 is a possible D gene (5 bases). The ends were cut back, 6 bases at V and 0 bases at J, with 17 bases in the middle. In germline, CDR1 is KGHSH, CDR2 LQKENI. The CDR3 length is 16 residues. CDR3 in amino acids: CASSQDNPNMNTEAFF. CDR3 sequence (DNA): TGTGCCAGCTCCCAGGACAACCCCAATATGAACACTGAAGCTTTCTTT.

This chain connects TRBV5-1 to TRBJ2-7; maybe TRBD1 (5 bases). Trimming removed 0 bases at V and 2 bases at J, with 12 bases between. This CDR3 has 15 amino acids. Germline lookup yields CDR1 SGHRS and CDR2 YFSETQ. CDR3 residues: CASSLEGKGTYEQYF. CDR3 DNA sequence: TGCGCCAGCAGCTTGGAGGGGAAAGGCACCTACGAGCAGTACTTC.

V usage is TRBV9 and J usage is TRBJ2-1; 13 bases are a match to TRBD2. With 0 bases clipped from V and 4 bases from J, the junction kept 1 base outside the gene matches. The germline gives CDR1 SGDLS, CDR2 YYNGEE. There are 16 residues in the CDR3. The CDR3 sequence is CASSVEGLAGYNEQFF. The CDR3 DNA sequence: TGTGCCAGCAGCGTAGAGGGACTAGCGGGATACAATGAGCAGTTCTTC. Complete variable domain (other parts from reference TRBV9 and TRBJ2-1): DSGVTQTPKHLITATGQRVTLRCSPRSGDLSVYWYQQSLDQGLQFLIQYYNGEERAKGNILERFSAQQFPDLHSELNLSSLELGDSALYFCASSVEGLAGYNEQFFGPGTRLTVL.

The gene calls are TRBV30 and TRBJ1-5; no reliable D call. The CDR3 covers 14 residues. Germline CDR1 is GTSNPN and CDR2 is SVGIG (reference sequence). V was cut by 0 bases and J by 9 bases, with 15 bases left in between. The CDR3 DNA follows: TGTGCCTGGAGTGTACGTAGTAGCAATTCGCCCCAGCATTTT. Protein sequence: CAWSVRSSNSPQHF.

V usage is TRBV18 and J usage is TRBJ2-1; a weak D match, TRBD2 (7 bases). Trimming removed 1 base from V and 0 bases from J, with 13 bases in between. The CDR3 spans 17 residues. The germline gives CDR1 KGHSH, CDR2 LQKENI. This CDR3 is CASSPRGGLSSYNEQFF. CDR3 bases: TGTGCCAGCTCACCACGGGGGGGCCTTAGCTCCTACAATGAGCAGTTCTTC.

This clone is identified as medium-sized from frequency. The chain employs TRBV6-1 and TRBJ2-1; 9 bases line up with TRBD2. The V gene end was trimmed by 1 base and the J gene end by 7 bases; junction bases not matched to a gene: 5. The CDR3 has 15 residues. CDR1 MNHNS and CDR2 SASEGT come from the germline V gene. In DNA, the CDR3 is TGTGCCAGCAGTGAAGGCGCGGGGGGGCCAAATGAGCAGTTCTTC. Translation gives CASSEGAGGPNEQFF.

The chain carries TRBV6-1 and TRBJ2-7, with 9 bases aligning to TRBD1. With 3 bases clipped from V and 2 bases from J, the junction kept 11 bases outside the gene matches. CDR1 and CDR2 from the germline V gene are MNHNS and SASEGT. The length of the CDR3 is 17 residues. CDR3 in amino acids: CASSDGGTGSSAYEQYF. CDR3 DNA: TGTGCCAGCAGTGACGGGGGGACAGGGTCGAGCGCCTACGAGCAGTACTTC.

This chain connects TRBV7-2 to TRBJ2-3, with D tentatively TRBD1 (6 bases). The V gene lost 3 bases and the J gene lost 1 base, with 11 bases spanning the gap. The CDR3 length is 15 residues. CDR1 is SGHTA and CDR2 is FQGNSA in the germline V gene. The CDR3 protein is CASSFQGSRTDTQYF. CDR3 DNA sequence: TGTGCCAGCAGCTTTCAGGGGTCGCGCACAGATACGCAGTATTTT.

The V call is TRBV28, the J call TRBJ2-1; weak D call: TRBD1 (6 bases). The CDR3 runs 12 residues. CDR1 and CDR2 from the germline V gene are MDHEN and SYDVKM. Trimming removed 4 bases from V and 9 bases from J, with 10 bases in between. The CDR3 sequence: CASSSGVSEQFF. Here the CDR3 DNA reads TGTGCCAGCAGTTCAGGGGTCAGTGAGCAGTTCTTC.